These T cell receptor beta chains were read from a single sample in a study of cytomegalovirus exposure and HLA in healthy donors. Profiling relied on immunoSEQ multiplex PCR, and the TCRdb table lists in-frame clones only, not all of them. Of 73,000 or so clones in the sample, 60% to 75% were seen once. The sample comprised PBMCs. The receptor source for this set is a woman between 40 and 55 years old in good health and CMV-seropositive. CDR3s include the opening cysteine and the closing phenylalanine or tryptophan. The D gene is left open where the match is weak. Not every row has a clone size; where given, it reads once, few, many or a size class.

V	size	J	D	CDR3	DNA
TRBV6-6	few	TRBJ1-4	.	CASSYATGEASKLFF	TGTGCCAGCAGTTACGCCACGGGGGAGGCCTCGAAACTGTTTTTT
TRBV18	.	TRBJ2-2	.	CASSPPVELGNTGELFF	TGTGCCAGCTCACCACCGGTCGAACTTGGGAACACCGGGGAGCTGTTTTTT
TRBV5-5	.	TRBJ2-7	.	CASGTWQDEQYF	TGTGCCAGCGGGACTTGGCAGGACGAGCAGTACTTC
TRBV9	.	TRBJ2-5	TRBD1	CASSALTGGDGTQYF	TGTGCCAGCAGCGCCCTGACAGGGGGCGATGGGACCCAGTACTTC
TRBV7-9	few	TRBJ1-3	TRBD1	CAGTESGNTIYF	TGTGCTGGGACAGAGTCTGGAAACACCATATATTTT
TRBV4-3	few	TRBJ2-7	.	CASSQGLGANYEQYF	TGCGCCAGCAGCCAAGGATTGGGGGCGAACTACGAGCAGTACTTC
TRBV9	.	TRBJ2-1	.	CASSGLGLSSYNEQFF	TGTGCCAGCAGCGGCCTCGGACTAAGCTCCTACAATGAGCAGTTCTTC
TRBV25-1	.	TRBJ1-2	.	CASRDSSLYGYTF	TGTGCCAGCAGGGACAGCTCCCTCTATGGCTACACCTTC
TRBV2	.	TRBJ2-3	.	CASNDRFSDTQYF	TGTGCCAGCAATGATCGGTTCTCAGATACGCAGTATTTT
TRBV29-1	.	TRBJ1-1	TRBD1	CSVRGQSMNTEAFF	TGCAGCGTTCGGGGACAGAGCATGAACACTGAAGCTTTCTTT
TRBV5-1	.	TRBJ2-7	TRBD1	CASSPGGTGVFNEQYF	TGCGCCAGCAGCCCTGGCGGGACAGGGGTTTTCAACGAGCAGTACTTC
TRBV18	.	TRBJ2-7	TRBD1	CASSPDRGNEQYF	TGTGCCAGCTCACCGGACAGGGGGAACGAGCAGTACTTC
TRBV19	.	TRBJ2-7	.	CASRDGRGSYEQYF	TGTGCCAGTAGAGACGGCCGGGGCTCCTACGAGCAGTACTTC